This T cell receptor (beta chain) was captured by sequencing in a study of T cells in Graves' hyperthyroidism and ophthalmopathy. Study at large: Peripheral blood sampling occurred at initial diagnosis, before any treatment.

Amplified TCR beta CDR3 regions derived from RNA transcripts. Carried out on the TCR CDR3, a first-round RT-PCR used the HTBI primer set. TCRdb processed the multiplex PCR reads anew with MiXCR; each CDR3 protein has one entry. The table includes more than 150,000 distinct CDR3 sequences, 15% to 20% detected once. In its sample, this clonotype was seen many times. Between the trimmed V and J ends, which lost 4 bases and 10 bases, there was a span of 21 bases. The CDR3 consists of 15 residues. Germline CDR1 reads SGHRS; CDR2 reads YFSETQ. The sample comprised blood. The TCR was taken from a woman aged 50 to 65 with Graves' hyperthyroidism. The chain carries TRBV5-1 and TRBJ2-1; TRBD1 is a possible D gene (6 bases). CDR3 sequence reads: CASSGEGGAAGEQFF. CDR3 DNA sequence: TGCGCCAGCAGCGGAGAAGGGGGTGCCGCGGGCGAGCAGTTCTTC.